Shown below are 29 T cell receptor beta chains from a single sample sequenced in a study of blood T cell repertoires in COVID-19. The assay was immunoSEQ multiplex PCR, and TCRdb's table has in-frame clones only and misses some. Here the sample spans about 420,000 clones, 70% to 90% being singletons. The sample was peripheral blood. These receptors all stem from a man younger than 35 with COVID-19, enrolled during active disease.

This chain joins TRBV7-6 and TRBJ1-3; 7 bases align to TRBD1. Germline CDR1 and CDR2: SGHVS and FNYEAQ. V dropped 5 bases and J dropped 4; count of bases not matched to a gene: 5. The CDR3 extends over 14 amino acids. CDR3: CASSKGQLGNTIYF. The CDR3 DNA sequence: TGTGCCAGCAGCAAGGGACAGTTGGGAAACACCATATATTTT. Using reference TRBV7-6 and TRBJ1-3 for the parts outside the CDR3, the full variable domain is GAGVSQSPRYKVTKRGQDVALRCDPISGHVSLYWYRQALGQGPEFLTYFNYEAQQDKSGLPNDRFSAERPEGSISTLTIQRTEQRDSAMYRCASSKGQLGNTIYFGEGSWLTVV.

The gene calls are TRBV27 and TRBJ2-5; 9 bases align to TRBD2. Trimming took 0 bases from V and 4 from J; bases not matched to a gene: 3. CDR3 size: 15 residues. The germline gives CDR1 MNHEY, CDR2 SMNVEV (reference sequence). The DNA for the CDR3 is TGTGCCAGCAGTTTATCAGCGGGGGGTGCAGAGACCCAGTACTTC. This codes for CASSLSAGGAETQYF.

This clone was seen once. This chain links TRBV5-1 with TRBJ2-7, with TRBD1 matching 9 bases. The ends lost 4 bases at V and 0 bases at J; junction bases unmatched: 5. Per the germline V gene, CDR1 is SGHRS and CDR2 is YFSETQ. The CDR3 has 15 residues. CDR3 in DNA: TGCGCCAGCAGCCCCCGGGACAGGGTCTCCTACGAGCAGTACTTC. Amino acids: CASSPRDRVSYEQYF.

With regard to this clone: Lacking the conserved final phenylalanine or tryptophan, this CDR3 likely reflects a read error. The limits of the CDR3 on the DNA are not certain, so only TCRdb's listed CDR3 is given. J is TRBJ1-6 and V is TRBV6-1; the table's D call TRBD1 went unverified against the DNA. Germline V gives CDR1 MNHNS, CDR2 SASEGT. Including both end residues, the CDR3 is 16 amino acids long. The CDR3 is CASSEVRQASYPLYFS.

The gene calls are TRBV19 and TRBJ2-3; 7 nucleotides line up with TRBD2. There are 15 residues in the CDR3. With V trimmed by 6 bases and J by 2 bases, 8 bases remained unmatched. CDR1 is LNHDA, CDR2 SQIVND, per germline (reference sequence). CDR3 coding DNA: TGTGCCAGTAGCCGAAGGGAGGGAACCACAGATACGCAGTATTTT. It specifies CASSRREGTTDTQYF. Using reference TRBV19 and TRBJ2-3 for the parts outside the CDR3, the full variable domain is DGGITQSPKYLFRKEGQNVTLSCEQNLNHDAMYWYRQDPGQGLRLIYYSQIVNDFQKGDIAEGYSVSREKKESFPLTVTSAQKNPTAFYLCASSRREGTTDTQYFGPGTRLTVL.

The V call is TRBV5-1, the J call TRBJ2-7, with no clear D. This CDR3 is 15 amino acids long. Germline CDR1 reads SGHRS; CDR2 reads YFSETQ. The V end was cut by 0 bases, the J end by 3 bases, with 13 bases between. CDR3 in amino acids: CASSLANSEVYEQYF. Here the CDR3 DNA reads TGCGCCAGCAGCTTGGCCAATTCCGAGGTCTACGAGCAGTACTTC.

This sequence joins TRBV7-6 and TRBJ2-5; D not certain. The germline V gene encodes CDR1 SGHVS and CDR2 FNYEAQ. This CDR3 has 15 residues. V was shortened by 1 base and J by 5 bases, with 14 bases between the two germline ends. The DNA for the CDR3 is TGTGCCAGCAGCTTAGAAAGACGGCGAGCGGAGACCCAGTACTTC. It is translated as CASSLERRRAETQYF.

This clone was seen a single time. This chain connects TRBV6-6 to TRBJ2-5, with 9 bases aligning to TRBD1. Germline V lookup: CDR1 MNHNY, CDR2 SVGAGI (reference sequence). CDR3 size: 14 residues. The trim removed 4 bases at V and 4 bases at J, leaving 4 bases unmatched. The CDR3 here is CASSLRTGAETQYF. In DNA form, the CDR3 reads TGTGCCAGCAGTTTGAGGACAGGGGCAGAGACCCAGTACTTC.

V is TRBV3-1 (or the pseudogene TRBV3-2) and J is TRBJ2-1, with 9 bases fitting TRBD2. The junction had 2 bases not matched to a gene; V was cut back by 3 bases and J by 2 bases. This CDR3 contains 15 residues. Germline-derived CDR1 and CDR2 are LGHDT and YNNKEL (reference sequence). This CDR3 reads CASSHIAGAYNEQFF. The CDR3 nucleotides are TGTGCCAGCAGCCACATAGCGGGGGCCTACAATGAGCAGTTCTTC.

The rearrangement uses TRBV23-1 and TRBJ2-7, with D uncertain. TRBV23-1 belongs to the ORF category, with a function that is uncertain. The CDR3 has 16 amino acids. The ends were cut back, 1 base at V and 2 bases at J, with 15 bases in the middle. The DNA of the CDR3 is TGCGCCAGCAGTCAATTGAGAAATGGCGGCACCTACGAGCAGTACTTC. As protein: CASSQLRNGGTYEQYF.

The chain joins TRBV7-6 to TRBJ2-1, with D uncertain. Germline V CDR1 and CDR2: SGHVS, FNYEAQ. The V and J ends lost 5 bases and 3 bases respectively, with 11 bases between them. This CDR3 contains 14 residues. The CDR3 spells CASSPTPYYNEQFF. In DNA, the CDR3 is TGTGCCAGCAGCCCTACCCCATACTACAATGAGCAGTTCTTC.

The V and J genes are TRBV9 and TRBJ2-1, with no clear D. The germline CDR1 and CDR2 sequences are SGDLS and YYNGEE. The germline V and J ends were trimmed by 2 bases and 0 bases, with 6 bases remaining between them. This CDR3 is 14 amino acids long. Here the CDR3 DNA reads TGTGCCAGCAGCGTCTGGAGCTCCTACAATGAGCAGTTCTTC. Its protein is CASSVWSSYNEQFF.

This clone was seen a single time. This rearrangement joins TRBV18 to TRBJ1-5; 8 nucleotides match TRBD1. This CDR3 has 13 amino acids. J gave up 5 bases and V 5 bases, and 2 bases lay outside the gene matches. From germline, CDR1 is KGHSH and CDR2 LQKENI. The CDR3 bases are TGTGCCAGCTCAGAGGGACAGGATCAGCCCCAGCATTTT. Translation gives CASSEGQDQPQHF.

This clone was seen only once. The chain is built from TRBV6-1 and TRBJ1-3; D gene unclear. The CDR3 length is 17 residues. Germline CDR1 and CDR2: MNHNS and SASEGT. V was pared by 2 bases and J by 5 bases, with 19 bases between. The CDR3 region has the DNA TGTGCCAGCAGTGAAACGGTCGTACCGAGCGGGCGAAACACCATATATTTT. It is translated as CASSETVVPSGRNTIYF.

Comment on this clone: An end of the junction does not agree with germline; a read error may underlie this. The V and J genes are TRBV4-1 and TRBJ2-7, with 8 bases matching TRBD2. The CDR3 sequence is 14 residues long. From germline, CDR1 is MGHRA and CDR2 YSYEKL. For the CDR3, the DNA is TGCCCCAGCAGCCCCCGGGGGGGATCCTACGAGCAGTACTTC. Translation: CPSSPRGGSYEQYF.

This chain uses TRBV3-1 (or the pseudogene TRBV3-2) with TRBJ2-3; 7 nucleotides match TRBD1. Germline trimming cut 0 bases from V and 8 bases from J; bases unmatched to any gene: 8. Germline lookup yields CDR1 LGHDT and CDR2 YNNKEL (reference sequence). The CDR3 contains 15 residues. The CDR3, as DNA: TGTGCCAGCAGCCAAGAAACAGGGGAGTTCGGTACGCAGTATTTT. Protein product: CASSQETGEFGTQYF.

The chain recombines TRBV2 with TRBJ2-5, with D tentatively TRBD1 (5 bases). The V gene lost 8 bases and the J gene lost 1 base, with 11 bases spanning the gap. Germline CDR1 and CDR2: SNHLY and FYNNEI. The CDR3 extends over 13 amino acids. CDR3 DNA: TGTGCCAGCCATCAGGGAATCCAAGAGACCCAGTACTTC. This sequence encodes CASHQGIQETQYF.

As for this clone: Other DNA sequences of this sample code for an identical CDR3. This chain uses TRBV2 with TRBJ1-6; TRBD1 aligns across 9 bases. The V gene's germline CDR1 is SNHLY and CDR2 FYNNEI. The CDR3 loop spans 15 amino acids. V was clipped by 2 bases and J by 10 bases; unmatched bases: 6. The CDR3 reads CASSERGQGGSPLHF. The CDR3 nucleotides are TGTGCCAGCAGTGAAAGGGGACAGGGCGGATCACCCCTCCACTTT.

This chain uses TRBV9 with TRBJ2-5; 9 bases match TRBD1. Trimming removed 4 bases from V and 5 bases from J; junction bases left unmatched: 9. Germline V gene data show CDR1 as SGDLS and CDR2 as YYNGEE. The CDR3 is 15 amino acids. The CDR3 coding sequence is TGTGCCAGCAGCCCCGGACAGGGGCGATATGAGACCCAGTACTTC. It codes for CASSPGQGRYETQYF.

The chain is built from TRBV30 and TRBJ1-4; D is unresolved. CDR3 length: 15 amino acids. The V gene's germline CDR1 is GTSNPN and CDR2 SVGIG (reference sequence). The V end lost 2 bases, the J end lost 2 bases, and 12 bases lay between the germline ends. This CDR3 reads CAWSPLDTTNEKLFF. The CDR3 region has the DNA TGTGCCTGGAGTCCACTCGACACGACTAATGAAAAACTGTTTTTT. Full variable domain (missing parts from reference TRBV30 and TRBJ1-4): SQTIHQWPATLVQPVGSPLSLECTVEGTSNPNLYWYRQAAGRGLQLLFYSVGIGQISSEVPQNLSASRPQDRQFILSSKKLLLSDSGFYLCAWSPLDTTNEKLFFGSGTQLSVL.

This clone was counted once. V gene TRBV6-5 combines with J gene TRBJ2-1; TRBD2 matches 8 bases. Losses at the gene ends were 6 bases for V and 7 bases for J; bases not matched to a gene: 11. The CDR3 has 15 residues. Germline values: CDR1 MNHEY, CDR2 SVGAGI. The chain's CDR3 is CASSLAAGVNNEQFF. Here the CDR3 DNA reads TGTGCCAGCAGCCTAGCAGCGGGAGTAAATAATGAGCAGTTCTTC.

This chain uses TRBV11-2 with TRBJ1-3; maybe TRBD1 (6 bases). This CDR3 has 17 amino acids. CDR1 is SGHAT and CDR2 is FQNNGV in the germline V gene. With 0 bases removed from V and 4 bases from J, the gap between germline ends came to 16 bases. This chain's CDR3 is CASSLDRQGTSGNTIYF. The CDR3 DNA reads TGTGCCAGCAGCTTAGATCGGCAGGGGACATCCGGAAACACCATATATTTT.

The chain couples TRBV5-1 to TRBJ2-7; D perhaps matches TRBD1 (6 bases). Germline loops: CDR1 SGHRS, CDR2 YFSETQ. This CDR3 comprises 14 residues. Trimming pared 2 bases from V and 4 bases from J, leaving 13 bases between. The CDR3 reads CASSLTGTRYEQYF. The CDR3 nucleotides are TGCGCCAGCAGCTTAACCGGGACACGTTACGAGCAGTACTTC.

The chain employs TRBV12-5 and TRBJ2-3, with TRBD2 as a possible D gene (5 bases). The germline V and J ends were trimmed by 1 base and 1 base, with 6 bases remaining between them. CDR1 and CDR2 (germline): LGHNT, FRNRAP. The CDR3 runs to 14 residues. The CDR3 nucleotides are TGTGCTAGTGGTTTGGAGCGGCGCACAGATACGCAGTATTTT. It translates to CASGLERRTDTQYF.

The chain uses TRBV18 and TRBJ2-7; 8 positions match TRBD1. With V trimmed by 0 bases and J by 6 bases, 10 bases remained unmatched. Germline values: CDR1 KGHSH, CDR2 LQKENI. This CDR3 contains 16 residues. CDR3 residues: CASSPPFRTGWIEQYF. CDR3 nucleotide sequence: TGTGCCAGCTCACCACCGTTCCGGACAGGGTGGATCGAGCAGTACTTC.

CDR3 in amino acids: CASIKPGTGVPGELFF. As DNA, the CDR3 is TGTGCCAGTATTAAACCGGGGACAGGGGTCCCCGGGGAGCTGTTTTTT. This chain links TRBV19 with TRBJ2-2, with 10 nucleotides matching TRBD1. The J segment lost 6 bases and the V segment lost 7 bases, leaving 11 bases of the junction unmatched. CDR1 and CDR2 from the germline V gene are LNHDA and SQIVND (reference sequence). The CDR3 spans 16 residues. Filled out from reference TRBV19 and TRBJ2-2, the complete variable domain reads DGGITQSPKYLFRKEGQNVTLSCEQNLNHDAMYWYRQDPGQGLRLIYYSQIVNDFQKGDIAEGYSVSREKKESFPLTVTSAQKNPTAFYLCASIKPGTGVPGELFFGEGSRLTVL.

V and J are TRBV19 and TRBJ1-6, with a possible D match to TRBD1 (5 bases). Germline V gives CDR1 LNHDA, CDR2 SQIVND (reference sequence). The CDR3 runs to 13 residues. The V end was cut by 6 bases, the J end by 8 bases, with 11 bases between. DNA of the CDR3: TGTGCCAGTAGGGGGGGTTGGGATTCACCCCTCCACTTT. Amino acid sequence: CASRGGWDSPLHF.

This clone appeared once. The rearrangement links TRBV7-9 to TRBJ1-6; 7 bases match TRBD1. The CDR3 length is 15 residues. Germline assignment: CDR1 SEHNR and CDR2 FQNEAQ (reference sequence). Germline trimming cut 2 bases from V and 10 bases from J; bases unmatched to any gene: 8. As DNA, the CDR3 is TGTGCCAGCAGCTTAACGGGACAGTCAACATCACCCCTCCACTTT. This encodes CASSLTGQSTSPLHF.

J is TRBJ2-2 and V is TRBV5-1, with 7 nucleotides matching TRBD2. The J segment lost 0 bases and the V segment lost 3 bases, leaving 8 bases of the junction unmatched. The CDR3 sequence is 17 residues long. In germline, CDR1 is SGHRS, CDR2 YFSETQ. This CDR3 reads CASSSPRAGANTGELFF. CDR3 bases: TGCGCCAGCAGCTCCCCTAGGGCGGGGGCGAACACCGGGGAGCTGTTTTTT.